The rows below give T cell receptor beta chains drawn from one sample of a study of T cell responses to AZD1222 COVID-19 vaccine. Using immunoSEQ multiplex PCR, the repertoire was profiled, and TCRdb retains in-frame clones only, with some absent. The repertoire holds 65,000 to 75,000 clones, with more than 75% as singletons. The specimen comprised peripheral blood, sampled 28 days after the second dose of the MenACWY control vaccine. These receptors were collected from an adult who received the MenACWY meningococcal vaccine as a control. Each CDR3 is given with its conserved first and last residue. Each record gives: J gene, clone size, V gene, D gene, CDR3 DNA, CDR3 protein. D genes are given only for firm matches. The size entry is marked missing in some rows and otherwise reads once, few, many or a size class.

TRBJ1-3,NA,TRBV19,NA,TGTGCCAGTAGTATTCAGAGAAGCTCTGGAAACACCATATATTTT,CASSIQRSSGNTIYF
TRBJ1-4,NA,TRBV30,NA,TGTGCCTGGAGAGGGAGCGCACCTGAAAAACTGTTTTTT,CAWRGSAPEKLFF
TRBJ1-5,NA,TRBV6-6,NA,TGTGCCAGCAGTTATGACAGCTATAGCAATCAGCCCCAGCATTTT,CASSYDSYSNQPQHF
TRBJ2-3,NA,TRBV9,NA,TGTGCCAGCAGTGTCGCCGTGGCAGATACGCAGTATTTT,CASSVAVADTQYF
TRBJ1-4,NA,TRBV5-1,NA,TGCGCCAGCAGCTTGGGCCAGGAAGGCGATGCTAATGAAAAACTGTTTTTT,CASSLGQEGDANEKLFF
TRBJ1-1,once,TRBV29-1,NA,TGCAGCGCCCGGGTCCCTCAGGGCGCTGAAGCTTTCTTT,CSARVPQGAEAFF
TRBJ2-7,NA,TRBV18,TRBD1,TGTGCCAGCTCACCGGGACAGGGGGCTAACGAGCAGTACTTC,CASSPGQGANEQYF
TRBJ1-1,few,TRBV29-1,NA,TGCAGCGGGGCTGGAGGAAGCAGGAACACTGAAGCTTTCTTT,CSGAGGSRNTEAFF
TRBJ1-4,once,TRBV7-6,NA,TGTGCCAGCAGCTTAGGAGGGGGAAATGAAAAACTGTTTTTT,CASSLGGGNEKLFF
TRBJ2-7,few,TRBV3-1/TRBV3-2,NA,TGTGCCAGCAGCCTCCTCAGGAAAGACAGTCGGGGAACCTACGAGCAGTACTTC,CASSLLRKDSRGTYEQYF
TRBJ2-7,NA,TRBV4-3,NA,TGCGCCAGCAGCCAAGATATTAATAGGCAGGTTCTTTCCTACGAGCAGTACTTC,CASSQDINRQVLSYEQYF
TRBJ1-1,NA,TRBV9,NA,TGTGCCAGCAGCCAAAGCCTAGGAGTGTACACTGAAGCTTTCTTT,CASSQSLGVYTEAFF
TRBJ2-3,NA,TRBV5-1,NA,TGCGCCAGCAGCGCGCTAACGGTGCCCGCTGGAACAGATACGCAGTATTTT,CASSALTVPAGTDTQYF
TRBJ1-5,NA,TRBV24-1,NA,TGTGCCACCAGTGATTCTAGCGGGTCCTGGGGCAATCAGCCCCAGCATTTT,CATSDSSGSWGNQPQHF
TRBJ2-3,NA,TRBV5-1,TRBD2,TGCGCCAGCAGACGAATGCGTTCGCGGGAGTTGGCAGATACGCAGTATTTT,CASRRMRSRELADTQYF
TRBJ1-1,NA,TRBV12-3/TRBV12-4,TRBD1,TGTGCCAGCAGTTTCGTAGGGGGCGAAGCTTTCTTT,CASSFVGGEAFF
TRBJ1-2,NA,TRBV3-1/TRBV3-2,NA,TGTGCCAGCAGCCTGGGACCCGAGGGGTATGGCTACACCTTC,CASSLGPEGYGYTF
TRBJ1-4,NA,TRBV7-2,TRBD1,TGTGCCAGCAGCCCGGACAGGGGTCGGGCGGCTGAAAAACTGTTTTTT,CASSPDRGRAAEKLFF
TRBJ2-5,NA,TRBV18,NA,TGTGCCAGCTCACCAGAGCCGATGAGAGGGGAGACCCAGTACTTC,CASSPEPMRGETQYF
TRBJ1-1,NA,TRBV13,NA,TGTGCCAGCAGCCCGACTCAAGAGAACACTGAAGCTTTCTTT,CASSPTQENTEAFF
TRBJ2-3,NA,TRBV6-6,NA,TGTGCCAGCAGTTACCCGTTGGGGATCACAGATACGCAGTATTTT,CASSYPLGITDTQYF
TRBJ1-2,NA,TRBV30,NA,TGTGCCTGGAGTTCAGGGGTGGACTATGGCTACACCTTC,CAWSSGVDYGYTF
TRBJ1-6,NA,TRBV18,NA,TGTGCCAGCTCACCACCCTCGTCCAGAGTAGGTGGTTCACCCCTCCACTTT,CASSPPSSRVGGSPLHF
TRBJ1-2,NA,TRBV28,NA,TGTGCCACCGTCACACCGAACTATGGCTACACCTTC,CATVTPNYGYTF
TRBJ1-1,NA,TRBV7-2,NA,TGTGCCAGCAGCTTAGAGTCAGGGCACACTGAAGCTTTCTTT,CASSLESGHTEAFF
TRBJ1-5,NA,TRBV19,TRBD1,TGTGCCAGTAGTCCTATTGGACAGGTTAGCAATCAGCCCCAGCATTTT,CASSPIGQVSNQPQHF
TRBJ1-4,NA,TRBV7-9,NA,TGTGCCAGCAGCTTAGAGCAATCCGAAAAACTGTTTTTT,CASSLEQSEKLFF
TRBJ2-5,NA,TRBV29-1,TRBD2,TGCAGCGCCCGGACTAGCGGGAGCAGAGAGACCCAGTACTTC,CSARTSGSRETQYF
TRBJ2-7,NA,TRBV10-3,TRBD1,TGTGCCATCGGGACAGGGGGCGGGAAGGAGCAGTACTTC,CAIGTGGGKEQYF
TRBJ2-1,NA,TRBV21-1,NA,TGTGCCAGCAGCAGTCGGGACACGTTGTTCTTC,CASSSRDTLFF
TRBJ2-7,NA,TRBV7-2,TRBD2,TGTGCCAGCAGCTCTGGACTAGCCTATGTTTACGAGCAGTACTTC,CASSSGLAYVYEQYF
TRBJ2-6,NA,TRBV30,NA,TGTGCCTTGGGCATACAGGGTATCCACGTCCTGACTTTC,CALGIQGIHVLTF
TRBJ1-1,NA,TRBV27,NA,TGTGCCAGCAGTACGCAAACCCGGGGTAACACTGAAGCTTTCTTT,CASSTQTRGNTEAFF
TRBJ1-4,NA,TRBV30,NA,TGTGCCTGGAGTGTAGGGGCGGAAAAACTGTTTTTT,CAWSVGAEKLFF
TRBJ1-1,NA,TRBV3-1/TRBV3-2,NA,TGTGCCAGCAGCCAAGCGGACAGGAACACTGAAGCTTTCTTT,CASSQADRNTEAFF
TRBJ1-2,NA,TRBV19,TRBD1,TGTGCCAGTAGTATTGCGGGACAGATGGGGGACTTC,CASSIAGQMGDF
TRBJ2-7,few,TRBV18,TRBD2,TGTGCCAGCTCGGGGGGGTACGAGCAGTACTTC,CASSGGYEQYF
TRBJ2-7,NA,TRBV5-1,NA,TGCGCCAGCAGCTTGCTCGCGGGACCAGCCTACGAGCAGTACTTC,CASSLLAGPAYEQYF
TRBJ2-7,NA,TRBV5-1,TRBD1,TGCGCCAGCAGCTTGGGGGGACAGGCCTACGAGCAGTACTTC,CASSLGGQAYEQYF
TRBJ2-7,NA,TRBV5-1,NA,TGCGCCAGCAGCCCCCATGAGGCCTACGAGCAGTACTTC,CASSPHEAYEQYF
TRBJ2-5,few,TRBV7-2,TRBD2,TGTGCCAGCAGCCGGACTAGCGGGGCCCAAGAGACCCAGTACTTC,CASSRTSGAQETQYF
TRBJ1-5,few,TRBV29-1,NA,TGCAGCGTTGCCGGAGGGGGGGGCTGGGATCAGCCCCAGCATTTT,CSVAGGGGWDQPQHF
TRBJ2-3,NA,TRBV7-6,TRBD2,TGTGCCAGCAGCCGAAACAGCCGACTAGCGGGGATAAATACGCAGTATTTT,CASSRNSRLAGINTQYF
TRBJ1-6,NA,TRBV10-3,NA,TGTGCCATCAGTGGGGGAGAGGGTTCTACCCTCCACTTT,CAISGGEGSTLHF
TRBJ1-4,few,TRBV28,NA,TGTGCCAGCAGTCGGGCAGGGGAAAATGAAAAACTGTTTTTT,CASSRAGENEKLFF
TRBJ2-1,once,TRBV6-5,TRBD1,TGTGCCAGCAGTCGCCGGGGACAGGCCTACAATGAGCAGTTCTTC,CASSRRGQAYNEQFF
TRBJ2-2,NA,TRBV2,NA,TGTGCCAGCAGTTTCGGTGGCGGGGAGCTGTTTTTT,CASSFGGGELFF
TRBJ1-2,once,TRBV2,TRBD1,TGTGCCAGCAGCGGGACAGGAGGAGGCTACACCTTC,CASSGTGGGYTF
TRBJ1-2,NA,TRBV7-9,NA,TGTGCCAGCAGCTTACCGGGCCGCGGTGGCTACACCTTC,CASSLPGRGGYTF